Below are 5 T cell receptor beta chains sequenced from a single sample in a study of T cells in localized non-small cell lung cancer. The data were produced by immunoSEQ multiplex PCR, yet TCRdb's version contains in-frame clones alone and is incomplete. This sample has tens of thousands of clones, with more than 70% found just once. The sample was peripheral blood, taken before any cancer treatment. All receptors derive from a female donor aged 60 or older with stage I lung adenocarcinoma.

The chain carries TRBV25-1 and TRBJ1-1; TRBD1 might be the D (5 bases). Trimming left V 4 bases short and J 7 bases short, with 16 bases between. CDR1 is MGHDK and CDR2 is SYGVNS in the germline V gene. The CDR3 sequence is 14 residues long. For the CDR3, the DNA is TGTGCCAGCAGTGGGTGGGGGGACCCCCTTGAAGCTTTCTTT. Its protein product is CASSGWGDPLEAFF.

The chain combines TRBV7-9 with TRBJ2-3; no clear D gene. CDR3 length: 15 residues. Per the germline V gene, CDR1 is SEHNR and CDR2 is FQNEAQ (reference sequence). V was pared by 1 base and J by 2 bases, with 10 bases between. CDR3 protein: CASSLETFSTDTQYF. In DNA, the CDR3 is TGTGCCAGCAGCTTAGAGACCTTTTCCACAGATACGCAGTATTTT.

This clone was detected only once. V is TRBV10-3 and J is TRBJ2-3; D remains ambiguous. V was trimmed by 3 bases and J by 2 bases, leaving 12 bases between them. The CDR3 consists of 15 residues. Germline V CDR1 and CDR2: ENHRY, SYGVKD. As DNA, the CDR3 is TGTGCCATCAGTGACCCCGGACCCCCCACAGATACGCAGTATTTT. As protein: CAISDPGPPTDTQYF.

The chain employs TRBV7-3 and TRBJ1-6; no clear D. CDR3 length: 15 amino acids. Germline values: CDR1 SGHTA, CDR2 FQGTGA. Trimming stripped 1 base from V and 9 bases from J, with 13 bases between. In DNA form, the CDR3 reads TGTGCCAGCAGCTTAATACCTTGGCCGACTTCACCCCTCCACTTT. Its protein product is CASSLIPWPTSPLHF.

This clone was counted between two and nine times. The chain carries TRBV4-1 and TRBJ2-3; no definite D call. The CDR3 length is 14 residues. In germline, CDR1 is MGHRA, CDR2 YSYEKL. V shed 1 base and J shed 2 bases, with 7 bases lying between them. CDR3 protein: CASSQAPITDTQYF. CDR3 sequence (DNA): TGCGCCAGCAGCCAAGCGCCCATCACAGATACGCAGTATTTT.